This record concerns one TCR beta chain sequence. This receptor's antigen is unknown. Base-call qualities are not available, and no considerably larger clone is one nucleotide away. According to the germline V gene, CDR1 reads LGHNA and CDR2 reads YNFKEQ. From V the trimming removes 1 base and from J it removes 5 bases, while the gene matches leave 2 bases of the junction unaccounted for. Measured from the cysteine to the phenylalanine, the CDR3 is 15 residues long. The CDR3 DNA has 45 bases and is translated from base 1. This sample was taken from a study of T cell changes during pregnancy in multiple sclerosis (dated by TCRdb to the late 2010s). Some background on the complete study: The study looked at changes in the T cell repertoire across pregnancy in women with multiple sclerosis.

Library generation was performed with the immunoSEQ multiplex PCR assay. Here the immuneACCESS table is served through TCRdb, limited to in-frame sequences with V and J called. Missing clones are a known gap in these copies; in checked studies unresolved V genes cover under half, and the rest lacks a known reason. This sample gives 45,000 to 50,000 clones in total; 92% of them show up just once. The top ten clonotypes cover approximately 2.2% of the sample. The source was peripheral blood, collected in the third trimester of pregnancy. The clonotype originates from a female donor with multiple sclerosis, enrolled in a pregnancy study. The sequence is built from TRBV4-2 and TRBJ2-6, and 7 bases in between align with TRBD1. The nucleotides read TGTGCCAGCAGCCAAGCGGGACAGTGGGCCAACGTCCTGACTTTC. Its protein is CASSQAGQWANVLTF.